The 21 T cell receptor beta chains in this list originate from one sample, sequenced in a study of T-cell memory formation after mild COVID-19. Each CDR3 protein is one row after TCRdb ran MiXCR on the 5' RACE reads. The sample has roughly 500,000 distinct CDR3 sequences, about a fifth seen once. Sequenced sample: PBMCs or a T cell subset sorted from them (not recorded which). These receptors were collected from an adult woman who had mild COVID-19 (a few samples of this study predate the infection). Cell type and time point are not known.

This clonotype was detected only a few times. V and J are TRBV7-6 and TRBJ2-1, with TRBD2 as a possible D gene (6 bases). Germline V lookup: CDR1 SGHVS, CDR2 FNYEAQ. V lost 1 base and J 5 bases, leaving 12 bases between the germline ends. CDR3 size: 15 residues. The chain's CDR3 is CASSLGRDGHNEQFF. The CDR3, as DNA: TGTGCCAGCAGCTTAGGGCGGGATGGACACAATGAGCAGTTCTTC.

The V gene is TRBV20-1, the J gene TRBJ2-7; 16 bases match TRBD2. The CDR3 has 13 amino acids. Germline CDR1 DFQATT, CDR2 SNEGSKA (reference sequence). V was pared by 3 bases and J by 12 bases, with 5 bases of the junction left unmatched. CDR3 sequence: CSASGTSGRALYF. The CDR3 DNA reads TGCAGTGCTAGTGGGACTAGCGGGAGGGCTCTGTACTTC.

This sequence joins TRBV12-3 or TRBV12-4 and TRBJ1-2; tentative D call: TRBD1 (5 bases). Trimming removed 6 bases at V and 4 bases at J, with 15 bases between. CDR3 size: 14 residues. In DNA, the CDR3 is TGTGCCAGCAGAAGGGACGAGACTCTCTATGGCTACACCTTC. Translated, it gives CASRRDETLYGYTF.

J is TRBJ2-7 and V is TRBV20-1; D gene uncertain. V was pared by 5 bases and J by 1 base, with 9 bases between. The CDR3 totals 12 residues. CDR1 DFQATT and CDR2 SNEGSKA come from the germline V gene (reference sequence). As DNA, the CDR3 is TGCAGTGCTCCGTCGGGTTCCTACGAGCAGTACTTC. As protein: CSAPSGSYEQYF.

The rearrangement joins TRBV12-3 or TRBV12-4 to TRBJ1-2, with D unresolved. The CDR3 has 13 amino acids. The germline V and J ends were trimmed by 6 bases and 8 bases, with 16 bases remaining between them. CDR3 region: CASRVWSLGGYTF. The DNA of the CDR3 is TGTGCCAGCAGAGTATGGTCATTGGGCGGCTACACCTTC.

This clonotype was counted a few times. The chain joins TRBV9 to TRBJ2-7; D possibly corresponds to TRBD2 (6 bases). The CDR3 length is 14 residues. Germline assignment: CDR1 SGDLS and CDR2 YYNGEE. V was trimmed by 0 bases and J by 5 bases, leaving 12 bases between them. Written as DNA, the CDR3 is TGTGCCAGCAGCGTAGACGGGAGAGCCCACGAGCAGTACTTC. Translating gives CASSVDGRAHEQYF. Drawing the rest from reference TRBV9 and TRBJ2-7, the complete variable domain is DSGVTQTPKHLITATGQRVTLRCSPRSGDLSVYWYQQSLDQGLQFLIQYYNGEERAKGNILERFSAQQFPDLHSELNLSSLELGDSALYFCASSVDGRAHEQYFGPGTRLTVT.

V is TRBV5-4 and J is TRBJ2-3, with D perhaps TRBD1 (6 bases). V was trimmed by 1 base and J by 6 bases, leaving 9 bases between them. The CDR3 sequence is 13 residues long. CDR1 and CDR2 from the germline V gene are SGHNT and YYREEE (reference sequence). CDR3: CASSLTGSDTQYF. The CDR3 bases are TGTGCCAGCAGCTTGACAGGGTCTGATACGCAGTATTTT.

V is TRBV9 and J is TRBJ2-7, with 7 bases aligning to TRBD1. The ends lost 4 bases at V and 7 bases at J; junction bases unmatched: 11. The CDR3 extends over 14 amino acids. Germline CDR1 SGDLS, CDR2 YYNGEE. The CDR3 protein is CASSPGTVAREQYF. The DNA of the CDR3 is TGTGCCAGCAGCCCGGGGACAGTAGCACGGGAGCAGTACTTC.

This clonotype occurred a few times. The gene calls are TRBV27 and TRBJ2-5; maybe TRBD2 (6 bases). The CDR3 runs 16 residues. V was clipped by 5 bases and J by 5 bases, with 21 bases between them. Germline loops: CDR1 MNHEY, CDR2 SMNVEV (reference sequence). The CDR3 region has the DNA TGTGCCAGCAGTGGGACTGTTCGGAGTGGGTTGGAGACCCAGTACTTC. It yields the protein CASSGTVRSGLETQYF.

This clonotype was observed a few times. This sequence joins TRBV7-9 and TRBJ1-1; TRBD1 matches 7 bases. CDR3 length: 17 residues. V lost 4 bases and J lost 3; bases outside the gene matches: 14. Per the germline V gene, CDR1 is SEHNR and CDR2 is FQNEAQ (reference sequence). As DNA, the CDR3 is TGTGCCAGCAGCTCGAGGGGGCGTAGTGTCCCTGACACTGAAGCTTTCTTT. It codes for CASSSRGRSVPDTEAFF.

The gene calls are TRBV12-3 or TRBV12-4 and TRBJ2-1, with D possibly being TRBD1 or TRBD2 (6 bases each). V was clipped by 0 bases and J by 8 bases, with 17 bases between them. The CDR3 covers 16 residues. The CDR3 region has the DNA TGTGCCAGCAGTTTAGCGCCCCGGGACGGGGGCCATGAGCAGTTCTTC. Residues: CASSLAPRDGGHEQFF.

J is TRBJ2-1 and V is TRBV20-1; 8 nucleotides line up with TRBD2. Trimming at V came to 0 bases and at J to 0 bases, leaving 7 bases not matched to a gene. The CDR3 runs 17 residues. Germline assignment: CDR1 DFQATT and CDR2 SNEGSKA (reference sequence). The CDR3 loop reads CSARDLASGYSYNEQFF. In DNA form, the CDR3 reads TGCAGTGCTAGAGATCTGGCTAGCGGGTACTCCTACAATGAGCAGTTCTTC.

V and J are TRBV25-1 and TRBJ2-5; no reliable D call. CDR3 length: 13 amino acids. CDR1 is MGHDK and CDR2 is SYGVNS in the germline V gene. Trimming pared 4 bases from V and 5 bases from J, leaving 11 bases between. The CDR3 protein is CASSGFLRETQYF. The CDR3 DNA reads TGTGCCAGCAGTGGTTTCCTCCGCGAGACCCAGTACTTC.

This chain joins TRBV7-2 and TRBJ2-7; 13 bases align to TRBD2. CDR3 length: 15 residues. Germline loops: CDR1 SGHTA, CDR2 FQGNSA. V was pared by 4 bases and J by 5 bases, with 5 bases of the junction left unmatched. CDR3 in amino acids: CASSYGLAGVDEQYF. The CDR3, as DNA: TGTGCCAGCAGCTACGGACTAGCGGGAGTAGACGAGCAGTACTTC.

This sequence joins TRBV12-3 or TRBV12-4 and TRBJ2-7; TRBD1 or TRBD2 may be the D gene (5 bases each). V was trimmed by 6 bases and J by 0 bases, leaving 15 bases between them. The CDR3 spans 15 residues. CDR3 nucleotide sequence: TGTGCCAGCAGCTTCCGGGACCCCGGCTCCTACGAGCAGTACTTC. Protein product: CASSFRDPGSYEQYF.

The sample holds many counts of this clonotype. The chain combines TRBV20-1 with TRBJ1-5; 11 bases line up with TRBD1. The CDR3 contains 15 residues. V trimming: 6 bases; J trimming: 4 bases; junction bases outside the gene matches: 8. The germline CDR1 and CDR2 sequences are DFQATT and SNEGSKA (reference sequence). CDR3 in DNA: TGCAGTGCCCTAAGGGACAGGGGGGAGAATCAGCCCCAGCATTTT. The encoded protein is CSALRDRGENQPQHF.

CDR3 coding DNA: TGCAGCGCTGCGAACACTGAAGCTTTCTTT. This codes for CSAANTEAFF. The chain employs TRBV29-1 and TRBJ1-1; D remains ambiguous. The germline V and J ends were trimmed by 7 bases and 1 base, with 4 bases remaining between them. CDR3 size: 10 residues. CDR1 SQVTM and CDR2 ANQGSEA come from the germline V gene.

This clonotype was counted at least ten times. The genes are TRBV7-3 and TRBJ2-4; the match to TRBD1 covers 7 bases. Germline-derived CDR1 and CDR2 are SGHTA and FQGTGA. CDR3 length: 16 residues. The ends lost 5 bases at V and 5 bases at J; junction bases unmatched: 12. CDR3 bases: TGTGCCAGCAGCCCGACAGGGAGAGGGTTCGAAAACATTCAGTACTTC. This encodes CASSPTGRGFENIQYF.

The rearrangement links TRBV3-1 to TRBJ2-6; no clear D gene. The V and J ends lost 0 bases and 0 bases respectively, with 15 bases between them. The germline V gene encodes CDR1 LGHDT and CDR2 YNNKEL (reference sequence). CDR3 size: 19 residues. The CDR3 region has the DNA TGTGCCAGCAGCCAAGACTCAGGATGGACGGCCTCTGGGGCCAACGTCCTGACTTTC. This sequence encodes CASSQDSGWTASGANVLTF.

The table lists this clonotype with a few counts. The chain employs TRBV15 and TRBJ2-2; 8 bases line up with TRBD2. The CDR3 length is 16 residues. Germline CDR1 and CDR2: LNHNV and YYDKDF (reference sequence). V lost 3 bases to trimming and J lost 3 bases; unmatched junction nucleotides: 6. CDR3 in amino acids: CATSRDGAGDTGELFF. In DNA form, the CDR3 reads TGTGCCACCAGCAGGGATGGAGCGGGAGACACCGGGGAGCTGTTTTTT.

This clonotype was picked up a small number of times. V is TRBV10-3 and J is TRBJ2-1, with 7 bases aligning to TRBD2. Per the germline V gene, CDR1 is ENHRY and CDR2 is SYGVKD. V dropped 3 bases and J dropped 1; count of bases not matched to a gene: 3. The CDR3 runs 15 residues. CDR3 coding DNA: TGTGCCATCAGTGAAACTAGCGCTTCCTACAATGAGCAGTTCTTC. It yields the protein CAISETSASYNEQFF.